This T cell receptor beta chain was sequenced during a study of beta chain features in type 1 diabetes. General study points: The study found moderately but significantly shorter TCRB CDR3s in all four CD4+ subsets of Type 1 diabetes patients.

Expressed TCRB transcripts were sequenced, since all the RNA that had been isolated was reverse transcribed. The protocol was immunoSEQ multiplex PCR, while the TCRdb copy is restricted to in-frame clones and leaves out a portion. The table records approximately 160,000 clones, about a tenth of them present only once. Germline CDR1 reads SGHTA; CDR2 reads FQGTGA. Trimming took off 4 bases at V and 0 bases at J, with 6 bases between the two ends. The CDR3 is 13 residues long. This clone appeared a few times. Its antigen remains unidentified. The clonotype was recovered from a man between 25 and 39 years old with type 1 diabetes. The genes are TRBV7-3 and TRBJ1-1; TRBD1 is a possible D gene (5 bases). Sequencing was carried out using central memory CD4+ T cells from blood. The CDR3 protein is CASSSGLNTEAFF. CDR3 in DNA: TGTGCCAGCAGCTCAGGGTTGAACACTGAAGCTTTCTTT.